A single sample gave rise to the 5 T cell receptor beta chains below, sequenced in a study of shared clonotypes between healthy human individuals. TCRdb keeps only in-frame clones here, not all; method: immunoSEQ multiplex PCR. The data show 2 million to 2.5 million clones, more than 85% seen once. The sequenced sample was naive CD4+ T cells from PBMCs. This sample's subset: CD45RA+ positively selected. All receptors come from a young man in good health. Some clones in this sample may be carry-over from other donors' samples.

DNA for the CDR3: TGTGCCAGTACCCCCCTCGGGGACACTGAAGCTTTCTTT. This translates into CASTPLGDTEAFF. The chain links TRBV19 to TRBJ1-1, with no clear D. The CDR3 consists of 13 residues. Per the germline V gene, CDR1 is LNHDA and CDR2 is SQIVND (reference sequence). Between the trimmed V and J ends, which lost 7 bases and 3 bases, there was a span of 12 bases.

The rearrangement uses TRBV28 and TRBJ2-2; 9 nucleotides line up with TRBD1. Germline CDR1 MDHEN, CDR2 SYDVKM. The CDR3 contains 16 residues. The junction had 10 bases not matched to a gene; V was cut back by 4 bases and J by 7 bases. The CDR3 sequence: CASSSPGQGRGGELFF. The CDR3 nucleotides are TGTGCCAGCAGTTCTCCGGGACAGGGCCGAGGCGGGGAGCTGTTTTTT.

This clone was detected once. V and J are TRBV28 and TRBJ1-6; TRBD1 might be the D (5 bases). The length of the CDR3 is 15 residues. Per the germline V gene, CDR1 is MDHEN and CDR2 is SYDVKM. The V gene lost 3 bases and the J gene lost 4 bases, with 10 bases spanning the gap. The CDR3 here is CASSFAGGYNSPLHF. CDR3 nucleotide sequence: TGTGCCAGCAGTTTCGCGGGGGGATATAATTCACCCCTCCACTTT.

This chain connects TRBV13 to TRBJ1-3, with 8 bases aligning to TRBD1. Trimming took 5 bases from V and 0 from J; bases not matched to a gene: 3. This CDR3 is 15 amino acids long. Germline V CDR1 and CDR2: PRHDT, FYEKMQ (reference sequence). This CDR3 reads CASSRDRSSGNTIYF. CDR3 bases: TGTGCCAGCAGCCGGGACAGGAGCTCTGGAAACACCATATATTTT.

The CDR3 sequence is CASSEAWVPLGTEAFF. The CDR3, as DNA: TGTGCCAGCAGTGAAGCGTGGGTCCCGCTGGGGACTGAAGCTTTCTTT. The V and J genes are TRBV2 and TRBJ1-1; unclear D gene. Germline CDR1 SNHLY, CDR2 FYNNEI. V was shortened by 0 bases and J by 5 bases, with 16 bases between the two germline ends. The CDR3 consists of 16 residues. Looking up the rest from reference TRBV2 and TRBJ1-1 gives the full variable domain: EPEVTQTPSHQVTQMGQEVILRCVPISNHLYFYWYRQILGQKVEFLVSFYNNEISEKSEIFDDQFSVERPDGSNFTLKIRSTKLEDSAMYFCASSEAWVPLGTEAFFGQGTRLTVV.